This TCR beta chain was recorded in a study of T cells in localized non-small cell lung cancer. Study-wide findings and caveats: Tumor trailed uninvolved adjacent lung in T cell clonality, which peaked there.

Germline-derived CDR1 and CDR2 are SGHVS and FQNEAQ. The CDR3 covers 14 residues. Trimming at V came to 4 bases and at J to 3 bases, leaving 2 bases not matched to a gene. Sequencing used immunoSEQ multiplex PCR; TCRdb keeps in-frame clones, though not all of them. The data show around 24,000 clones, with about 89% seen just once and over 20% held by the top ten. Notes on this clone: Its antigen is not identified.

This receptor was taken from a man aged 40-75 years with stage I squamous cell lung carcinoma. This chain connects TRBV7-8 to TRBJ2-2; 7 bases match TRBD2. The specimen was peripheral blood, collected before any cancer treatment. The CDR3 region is CASSYAGDTGELFF. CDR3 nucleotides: TGTGCCAGCAGCTATGCGGGGGACACCGGGGAGCTGTTTTTT. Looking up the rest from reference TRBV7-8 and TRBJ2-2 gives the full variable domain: GAGVSQSPRYKVAKRGQDVALRCDPISGHVSLFWYQQALGQGPEFLTYFQNEAQLDKSGLPSDRFFAERPEGSVSTLKIQRTQQEDSAVYLCASSYAGDTGELFFGEGSRLTVL.